The 2 T cell receptor beta chains presented below share a single source sample, sequenced in a study of cytomegalovirus exposure and HLA in healthy donors (dated by TCRdb to between 2016 and 2019). Library preparation employed the immunoSEQ multiplex PCR assay. TCRdb holds this immuneACCESS table with in-frame rearrangements only. Some clones are missing; in checked studies, unresolved V genes explain under half, and the rest has no known cause. This sample lists tens of thousands of clones; approximately 96% were detected once. The ten biggest clones cover more than 4% of the sample. The sequencing sample was made of PBMCs. The receptors were sampled from a young woman in good health and CMV-seropositive.

The gene calls are TRBV27 and TRBJ2-7; 12 bases line up with TRBD2. V shed 5 bases and J 5 bases; nucleotides not matched to a gene: 7. Per germline, CDR1 MNHEY and CDR2 SMNVEV (reference sequence). There are 15 residues in the CDR3. The CDR3 bases are TGTGCCAGCAGTCCTCTCCCTAGCGGGAGGGACGAGCAGTACTTC. This sequence encodes CASSPLPSGRDEQYF.

This chain connects TRBV28 to TRBJ1-2; 7 nucleotides agree with TRBD1. Trimming removed 3 bases from V and 3 bases from J; junction bases left unmatched: 7. Germline values: CDR1 MDHEN, CDR2 SYDVKM. CDR3 size: 15 residues. The CDR3 nucleotides read TGTGCCAGCAGTTTGGCAGGGGGAATAGACTATGGCTACACCTTC. Residues: CASSLAGGIDYGYTF.